The next 29 T cell receptor beta chains were all read from a single sample in a study of Ad26.COV2.S vaccination and SARS-CoV-2 variants. The treatment here: 15 to 20 received Ad26.COV2.S at low or high dose, single or two shots; 5 received placebo; per-sample allocation not given. Sampling occurred on day 63 after the first vaccine or placebo injection. The method was immunoSEQ multiplex PCR; TCRdb's version includes in-frame clones alone and lacks a portion of them. The sample has hundreds of thousands of clones, approximately 89% seen once. The sample was peripheral blood, taken in a trial of Ad26.COV2.S vaccine versus placebo. These TCRs come from a person aged 18-65 years who received the Ad26.COV2.S COVID-19 vaccine or a placebo.

In its sample, this clone was seen once. CDR3 amino acids: CASSLIYDTEAFF. DNA for the CDR3: TGTGCCAGCAGCTTAATTTACGACACTGAAGCTTTCTTT. V and J are TRBV7-2 and TRBJ1-1; D unclear. The V gene's germline CDR1 is SGHTA and CDR2 FQGNSA. The germline V and J ends were trimmed by 2 bases and 3 bases, with 7 bases remaining between them. This CDR3 region has 13 residues.

This chain joins TRBV6-5 and TRBJ2-2; the D call may be TRBD1 or TRBD2 (6 bases each). The V gene's germline CDR1 is MNHEY and CDR2 SVGAGI. CDR3 length equals 14 residues. The V gene lost 6 bases and the J gene lost 6 bases, with 14 bases spanning the gap. This CDR3 reads CASSLRRGAGELFF. DNA for the CDR3: TGTGCCAGCAGCCTACGGAGGGGGGCCGGGGAGCTGTTTTTT.

The V and J genes are TRBV2 and TRBJ2-7; 7 bases align to TRBD1. After removal of 6 bases from V and 0 bases from J, the junction contained 5 bases not matched to a gene. CDR1 is SNHLY and CDR2 is FYNNEI in the germline V gene. The CDR3 consists of 14 residues. The CDR3 region has the DNA TGTGCCAGCAGCAAACAGGGGAGCTCCTACGAGCAGTACTTC. The encoded protein is CASSKQGSSYEQYF.

Regarding this clone: A read error may produce the germline difference seen at one junction end. The CDR3 loop is CASSQVWRGSNPEAFF. CDR3 bases: TGTGCCAGCAGCCAAGTGTGGAGGGGGTCGAACCCTGAAGCTTTCTTT. V gene TRBV3-1 (or the pseudogene TRBV3-2) combines with J gene TRBJ1-1; possibly TRBD1 for D (6 bases). The length of the CDR3 is 16 residues. Germline lookup yields CDR1 LGHDT and CDR2 YNNKEL (reference sequence).

V and J are TRBV27 and TRBJ2-7, with 8 nucleotides matching TRBD2. Germline V lookup: CDR1 MNHEY, CDR2 SMNVEV (reference sequence). J was trimmed by 1 base and V by 6 bases; bases with no gene match: 8. The CDR3 is 15 residues long. This CDR3 is CASRAGSGVSYEQYF. CDR3 sequence (DNA): TGTGCCAGCAGAGCTGGTAGCGGGGTGTCCTACGAGCAGTACTTC.

V gene TRBV19 combines with J gene TRBJ1-1; D remains ambiguous. This CDR3 region has 21 residues. The V gene's germline CDR1 is LNHDA and CDR2 SQIVND (reference sequence). V dropped 5 bases and J dropped 0 bases, with 31 bases sitting between them. For the CDR3, the DNA is TGTGCCAGTAGTCCTACTGGATGGGATGGGCAACAGAGGCGGATGAACACTGAAGCTTTCTTT. As protein: CASSPTGWDGQQRRMNTEAFF.

This rearrangement joins TRBV2 to TRBJ1-1; no definite D call. Trimming pared 7 bases from V and 5 bases from J, leaving 17 bases between. Germline V CDR1 and CDR2: SNHLY, FYNNEI. The CDR3 totals 14 residues. CDR3 sequence (DNA): TGTGCCAGCACCTTCCAGAGGGAGATGACTGAAGCTTTCTTT. Translated, it gives CASTFQREMTEAFF.

The chain joins TRBV28 to TRBJ1-4, with TRBD1 identical over 9 bases. J gave up 6 bases and V 2 bases, and 1 base lay outside the gene matches. Germline V gene lookup returns CDR1 MDHEN and CDR2 SYDVKM. This CDR3 has 14 amino acids. CDR3 DNA sequence: TGTGCCAGCAGTTTACGGGACAGGGATGAAAAACTGTTTTTT. Its protein is CASSLRDRDEKLFF.

This clone came up a few times. The chain has TRBV7-9 and TRBJ2-7; D ambiguous. The CDR3 consists of 11 residues. With 2 bases removed from V and 3 bases from J, the gap between germline ends came to 2 bases. The germline V gene encodes CDR1 SEHNR and CDR2 FQNEAQ (reference sequence). CDR3 sequence reads: CASSLIYEQYF. The DNA for the CDR3 is TGTGCCAGCAGCTTAATCTACGAGCAGTACTTC.

The chain combines TRBV10-3 with TRBJ2-6; tentatively, D is TRBD1 (5 bases). Germline assignment: CDR1 ENHRY and CDR2 SYGVKD. The CDR3 sequence is 17 residues long. V lost 3 bases to trimming and J lost 4 bases, with 16 bases between them. The CDR3, as DNA: TGTGCCATCAGTGAAGGGGTAAGAAAAAACGGGGCCAACGTCCTGACTTTC. Translating it yields CAISEGVRKNGANVLTF.

V and J are TRBV3-1 (or the pseudogene TRBV3-2) and TRBJ2-7; 10 bases line up with TRBD2. The CDR3 extends over 15 amino acids. Trimming removed 3 bases from V and 6 bases from J; junction bases left unmatched: 8. Germline V gives CDR1 LGHDT, CDR2 YNNKEL (reference sequence). In nucleotides, the CDR3 is TGTGCCAGCAGCCAGAGGGGAGCGGGAGGGTCCGAGCAGTACGTC. This encodes CASSQRGAGGSEQYV.

The J gene is TRBJ1-2, the V gene TRBV2; D is uncertain. Germline V gene sequence: CDR1 SNHLY, CDR2 FYNNEI. The CDR3 runs 12 residues. V was trimmed by 7 bases and J by 4 bases, leaving 10 bases between them. CDR3 amino acids: CASTFQSYGYTF. In DNA form, the CDR3 reads TGTGCCAGCACGTTTCAGAGCTATGGCTACACCTTC. The full variable domain, completed using reference TRBV2 and TRBJ1-2, is EPEVTQTPSHQVTQMGQEVILRCVPISNHLYFYWYRQILGQKVEFLVSFYNNEISEKSEIFDDQFSVERPDGSNFTLKIRSTKLEDSAMYFCASTFQSYGYTFGSGTRLTVV.

The CDR3 sequence is CASSLPGSAETQYF. For the CDR3, the DNA is TGTGCCAGCAGCTTACCCGGGTCTGCGGAGACCCAGTACTTC. This sequence joins TRBV5-4 and TRBJ2-5; D unresolved. Germline values: CDR1 SGHNT, CDR2 YYREEE (reference sequence). Trimming cost V 2 bases and J 5 bases, with 13 bases left between them. CDR3 length equals 14 residues.

The chain combines TRBV6-5 with TRBJ1-2; D gene unclear. This CDR3 contains 13 residues. The V end lost 6 bases, the J end lost 0 bases, and 8 bases lay between the germline ends. CDR1 is MNHEY and CDR2 is SVGAGI in the germline V gene. CDR3 sequence: CASRIDPNYGYTF. The CDR3 nucleotides read TGTGCCAGCAGGATCGATCCTAACTATGGCTACACCTTC.

The chain joins TRBV27 to TRBJ1-1; no definite D call. V was pared by 3 bases and J by 5 bases, with 13 bases between. Germline CDR1 and CDR2: MNHEY and SMNVEV (reference sequence). This CDR3 is built from 14 residues. CDR3 sequence (DNA): TGTGCCAGCAGTTTTGGTGGGTGGGATACTGAAGCTTTCTTT. It encodes CASSFGGWDTEAFF.

This clone occurred a few times. The V gene is TRBV6-2 or TRBV6-3, the J gene TRBJ2-1; D is ambiguous. The CDR3 has 17 amino acids. Trimming stripped 2 bases from V and 0 bases from J, with 14 bases between. The germline gives CDR1 MNHEY, CDR2 SVGEGT. For the CDR3, the DNA is TGTGCCAGCAGTTACGCCCTGGGCGGTAGCTCCTACAATGAGCAGTTCTTC. It specifies CASSYALGGSSYNEQFF.

The chain has TRBV18 and TRBJ2-1; no firm D call. V lost 0 bases to trimming and J lost 1 base, with 7 bases between them. The CDR3 spans 15 residues. The germline V gene has CDR1 KGHSH and CDR2 LQKENI. The DNA for the CDR3 is TGTGCCAGCTCACCACCTCAGGAGTCCTACAATGAGCAGTTCTTC. It yields the protein CASSPPQESYNEQFF.

This chain joins TRBV19 and TRBJ2-1, with D unclear. V gave up 3 bases and J gave up 6 bases, with 9 bases separating them. Germline V gene sequence: CDR1 LNHDA, CDR2 SQIVND (reference sequence). This CDR3 has 13 residues. The CDR3 DNA reads TGTGCCAGTAGTATCCCCGGTCCCAATGAGCAGTTCTTC. Its translation: CASSIPGPNEQFF.

CDR3 residues: CASSAGLAGAIGQETQYF. Here the CDR3 DNA reads TGTGCCAGCTCAGCCGGACTAGCGGGGGCGATTGGGCAAGAGACCCAGTACTTC. The chain couples TRBV18 to TRBJ2-5, with 13 positions matching TRBD2. J lost 2 bases, V lost 5 bases, and 11 bases had no gene match. The CDR3 has 18 amino acids. In germline, CDR1 is KGHSH, CDR2 LQKENI.

J is TRBJ2-5 and V is TRBV19; no clear D. Germline CDR1 reads LNHDA; CDR2 reads SQIVND (reference sequence). The V end was cut by 3 bases, the J end by 0 bases, with 11 bases between. The CDR3 contains 15 residues. This CDR3 is CASSIGLGYQETQYF. The CDR3 DNA follows: TGTGCCAGTAGTATTGGTTTGGGGTACCAAGAGACCCAGTACTTC.

This chain joins TRBV6-5 and TRBJ2-7; TRBD2 matches 8 bases. The CDR3 has 12 residues. Trimming at V came to 5 bases and at J to 6 bases, leaving 3 bases not matched to a gene. Looked up from germline, CDR1 is MNHEY and CDR2 is SVGAGI. The CDR3, as DNA: TGTGCCAGCAGTACGGGGGGGTTCGAGCAGTACTTC. It translates to CASSTGGFEQYF.

This clone was counted between two and nine times. The chain couples TRBV7-5 to TRBJ1-1; the D call TRBD1 from the table was never checked on the DNA. TRBV7-5 is reported as a pseudogene. The CDR3 extends over 16 amino acids. The CDR3 region is CVRSGTGVGTNTEAFF. Here the CDR3 DNA reads TGTGTCAGAAGCGGGACAGGGGTCGGAACGAACACTGAAGCTTTCTTT.

This clone has a handful of counts. The V and J genes are TRBV12-3 or TRBV12-4 and TRBJ1-6; the D is unclear. This CDR3 contains 13 residues. Trimming shortened V by 6 bases and J by 8 bases, and 11 bases separated the two germline ends. This CDR3 is CASSSYQDSPLHF. CDR3 coding DNA: TGTGCCAGCAGCTCTTACCAGGATTCACCCCTCCACTTT.

This clone was picked up a small number of times. The gene calls are TRBV6-6 and TRBJ2-7; no firm D call. This CDR3 spans 13 amino acids. Trimming stripped 6 bases from V and 5 bases from J, with 14 bases between. Germline V gene lookup returns CDR1 MNHNY and CDR2 SVGAGI (reference sequence). In nucleotides, the CDR3 is TGTGCCAGCAGGCTTGACCCAACCCACGAGCAGTACGTC. As protein: CASRLDPTHEQYV.

The genes are TRBV9 and TRBJ1-6; no reliable D call. This CDR3 contains 14 residues. V lost 0 bases and J lost 5, with 6 bases in between. Germline lookup yields CDR1 SGDLS and CDR2 YYNGEE. The CDR3 sequence: CASSVEQHNSPLHF. In DNA form, the CDR3 reads TGTGCCAGCAGCGTAGAACAGCATAATTCACCCCTCCACTTT.

V usage is TRBV12-3 or TRBV12-4 and J usage is TRBJ1-3; TRBD1 matches at 9 bases. V was pared by 6 bases and J by 15 bases, with 12 bases of the junction left unmatched. The CDR3 length is 13 residues. The CDR3 bases are TGTGCCAGCAGCCCCGGGACAGGGCAAAGAGGATATTTT. Protein product: CASSPGTGQRGYF.

The V and J genes are TRBV28 and TRBJ1-6; 9 bases align to TRBD1. This CDR3 has 13 amino acids. With V trimmed by 8 bases and J by 7 bases, 3 bases remained unmatched. Germline V gene data show CDR1 as MDHEN and CDR2 as SYDVKM. The CDR3 spells CASLDRGNSPLHF. The CDR3 DNA is TGTGCCAGCTTGGACAGGGGAAATTCACCCCTCCACTTT.

Turning to this clone: This may be a read error: a much more frequent sequence differs by one nucleotide. This chain's CDR3 is CASSLTGDTEAFF. In DNA form, the CDR3 reads TGTGCCAGCAGCTTAACAGGGGACACTGAAGCTTTCTTT. V is TRBV11-3 and J is TRBJ1-1, with 7 bases that match TRBD1. CDR1 is SGHNT and CDR2 is YENEEA in the germline V gene. The CDR3 is 13 amino acids. V dropped 2 bases and J dropped 3; count of bases not matched to a gene: 0.

The CDR3 reads CASSYSGDLRESTIYF. CDR3 coding DNA: TGTGCCAGCAGTTACTCGGGGGATCTGAGGGAGAGTACCATATATTTT. V usage is TRBV6-5 and J usage is TRBJ1-3; D perhaps matches TRBD1 (5 bases). The CDR3 totals 16 residues. CDR1 and CDR2 from the germline V gene are MNHEY and SVGAGI. The V gene lost 0 bases and the J gene lost 10 bases, with 19 bases spanning the gap.